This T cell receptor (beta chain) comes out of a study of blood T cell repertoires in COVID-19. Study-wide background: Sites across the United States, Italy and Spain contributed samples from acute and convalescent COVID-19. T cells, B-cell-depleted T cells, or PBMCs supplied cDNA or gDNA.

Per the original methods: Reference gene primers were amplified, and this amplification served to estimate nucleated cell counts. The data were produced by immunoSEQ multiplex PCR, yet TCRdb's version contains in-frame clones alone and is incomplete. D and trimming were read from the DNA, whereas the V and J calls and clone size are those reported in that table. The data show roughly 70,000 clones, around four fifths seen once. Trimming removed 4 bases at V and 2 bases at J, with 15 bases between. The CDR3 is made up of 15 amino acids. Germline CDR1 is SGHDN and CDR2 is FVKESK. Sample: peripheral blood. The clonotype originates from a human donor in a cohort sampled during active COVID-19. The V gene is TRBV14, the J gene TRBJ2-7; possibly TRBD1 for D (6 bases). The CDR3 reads CASSLSGTNPYEQYF. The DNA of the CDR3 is TGTGCCAGCAGCCTTTCCGGGACAAACCCCTACGAGCAGTACTTC.